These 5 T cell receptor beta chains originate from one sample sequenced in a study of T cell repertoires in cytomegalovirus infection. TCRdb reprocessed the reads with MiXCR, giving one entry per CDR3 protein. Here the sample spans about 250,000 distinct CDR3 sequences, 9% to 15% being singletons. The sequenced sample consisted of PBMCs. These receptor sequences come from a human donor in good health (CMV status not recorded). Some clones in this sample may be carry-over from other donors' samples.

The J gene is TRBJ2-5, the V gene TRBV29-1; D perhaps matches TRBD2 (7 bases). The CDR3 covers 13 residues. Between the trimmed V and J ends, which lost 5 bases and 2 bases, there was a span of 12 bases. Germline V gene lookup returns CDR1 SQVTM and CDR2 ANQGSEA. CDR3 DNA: TGCAGCGTTAGGGAGGGGGGGCAAGAGACCCAGTACTTC. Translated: CSVREGGQETQYF.

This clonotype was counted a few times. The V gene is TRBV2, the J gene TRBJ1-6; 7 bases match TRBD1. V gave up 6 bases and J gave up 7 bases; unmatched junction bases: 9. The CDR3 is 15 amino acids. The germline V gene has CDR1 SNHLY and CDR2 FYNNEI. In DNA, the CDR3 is TGTGCCAGCAGGACCTTCCGGGACAGCAATTCACCCCTCCACTTT. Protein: CASRTFRDSNSPLHF.

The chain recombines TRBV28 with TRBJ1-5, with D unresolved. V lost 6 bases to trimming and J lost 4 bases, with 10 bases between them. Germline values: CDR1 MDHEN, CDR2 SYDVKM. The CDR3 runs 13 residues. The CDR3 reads CASRSRRNQPQHF. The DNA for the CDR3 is TGTGCCAGCAGGTCCCGGAGGAATCAGCCCCAGCATTTT.

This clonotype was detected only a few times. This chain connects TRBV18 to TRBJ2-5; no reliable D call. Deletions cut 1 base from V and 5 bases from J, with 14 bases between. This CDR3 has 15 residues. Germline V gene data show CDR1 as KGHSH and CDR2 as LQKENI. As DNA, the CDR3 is TGTGCCAGCTCACCACTCGTCAATAGCTGGGAGACCCAGTACTTC. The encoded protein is CASSPLVNSWETQYF. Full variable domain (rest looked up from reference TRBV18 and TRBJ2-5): NAGVMQNPRHLVRRRGQEARLRCSPMKGHSHVYWYRQLPEEGLKFMVYLQKENIIDESGMPKERFSAEFPKEGPSILRIQQVVRGDSAAYFCASSPLVNSWETQYFGPGTRLLVL.

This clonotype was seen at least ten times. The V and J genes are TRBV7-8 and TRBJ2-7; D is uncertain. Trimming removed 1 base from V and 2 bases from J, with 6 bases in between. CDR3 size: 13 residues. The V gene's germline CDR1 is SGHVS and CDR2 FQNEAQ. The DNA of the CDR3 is TGTGCCAGCAGCTTAGGGACCACCTACGAGCAGTACTTC. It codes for CASSLGTTYEQYF. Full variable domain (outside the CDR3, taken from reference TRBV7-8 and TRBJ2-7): GAGVSQSPRYKVAKRGQDVALRCDPISGHVSLFWYQQALGQGPEFLTYFQNEAQLDKSGLPSDRFFAERPEGSVSTLKIQRTQQEDSAVYLCASSLGTTYEQYFGPGTRLTVT.